These T cell receptor beta chains were read from a single sample in a study of blood T cell repertoires in COVID-19. Here immunoSEQ multiplex PCR was the method, and the copy in TCRdb shows in-frame clones only, minus some. The sample has 200,000 or so clones, 85% to 90% seen once. Sequencing was performed on peripheral blood. These TCRs come from a man over 45 with acute or convalescent COVID-19. CDR3s include the opening cysteine and the closing phenylalanine or tryptophan. The D gene is left open where the match is weak. Size tells how often a clone was seen (once, few, many) or the class of an expanded clone, and some rows leave it out.

-	TRBV29-1	few	TRBJ2-5	CSVTVNYSGETQYF	TGCAGCGTCACGGTCAACTATTCGGGGGAGACCCAGTACTTC
-	TRBV7-9	-	TRBJ1-3	CASSLVLEISGNTIYF	TGTGCCAGCAGCTTAGTACTGGAGATCTCTGGAAACACCATATATTTT
TRBD1	TRBV7-9	-	TRBJ2-6	CASSSGQSSGANVLTF	TGTGCCAGCAGCTCGGGACAGAGCTCTGGGGCCAACGTCCTGACTTTC
-	TRBV19	-	TRBJ2-1	CASSTSYNEQFF	TGTGCCAGTAGTACTTCTTACAATGAGCAGTTCTTC
TRBD1	TRBV2	once	TRBJ1-5	CASSAGGTSQPQHF	TGTGCCAGCAGTGCAGGGGGGACCAGTCAGCCCCAGCATTTT
-	TRBV7-8	-	TRBJ2-1	CASSLDTGNYNEQFF	TGTGCCAGCAGCTTAGACACAGGGAATTACAATGAGCAGTTCTTC
-	TRBV30	-	TRBJ1-1	CAWSVGGNTEAFF	TGTGCCTGGAGTGTCGGCGGGAACACTGAAGCTTTCTTT
-	TRBV25-1	few	TRBJ1-4	CASSERGQILF	TGTGCCAGCAGTGAAAGAGGACAGATCCTCTTT
TRBD2	TRBV6-5	-	TRBJ2-7	CASRGTSGATYEQYF	TGTGCCAGCAGGGGGACTAGCGGGGCCACCTACGAGCAGTACTTC
TRBD2	TRBV2	-	TRBJ2-3	CASIVFATSGGAADTQYF	TGTGCCAGCATAGTCTTCGCGACTAGCGGGGGGGCTGCAGATACGCAGTATTTT
TRBD1	TRBV4-2	-	TRBJ1-5	CASSQDAGTGAGQPQHF	TGTGCCAGCAGCCAAGATGCGGGGACAGGGGCTGGGCAGCCCCAGCATTTT
-	TRBV12-3/TRBV12-4	-	TRBJ1-1	CASTRPGTEAFF	TGTGCCAGCACTAGGCCCGGGACAGAAGCTTTCTTT
-	TRBV29-1	-	TRBJ1-2	CSVVGSRLYGYTF	TGCAGCGTTGTAGGCAGCCGACTCTATGGCTACACCTTC
-	TRBV11-3	-	TRBJ1-2	CASTGRPGYTF	TGTGCCAGCACCGGGAGGCCAGGCTACACCTTC
-	TRBV4-2	few	TRBJ1-2	CASSQEVGLARGYTF	TGTGCCAGCAGCCAAGAGGTAGGACTAGCGCGTGGCTACACCTTC
TRBD1	TRBV30	-	TRBJ1-2	CAWSETGDGYTF	TGTGCCTGGAGTGAGACAGGGGATGGCTACACCTTC
TRBD2	TRBV4-2	-	TRBJ2-1	CASSQGWTSGYNEQFF	TGTGCCAGCAGCCAAGGTTGGACTAGCGGGTACAATGAGCAGTTCTTC
TRBD1	TRBV5-1	-	TRBJ1-1	CASSLGQGKDTEAFF	TGCGCCAGCAGCTTGGGACAGGGGAAGGACACTGAAGCTTTCTTT
-	TRBV5-1	-	TRBJ2-7	CASSLSGPSYEQYF	TGCGCCAGCAGCTTGTCAGGGCCCTCCTACGAGCAGTACTTC
-	TRBV5-4	-	TRBJ1-3	CASSLGLAGNTIYF	TGTGCCAGCAGCTTGGGGCTTGCCGGAAACACCATATATTTT
-	TRBV11-2	-	TRBJ1-2	CASSLDRSAGYTF	TGTGCCAGCAGCTTAGACAGAAGCGCTGGCTACACCTTC
-	TRBV7-2	once	TRBJ1-1	CASSLSGWGPNTEAFF	TGTGCCAGCAGCTTATCCGGGTGGGGCCCGAACACTGAAGCTTTCTTT
TRBD2	TRBV11-2	-	TRBJ2-1	CASSLWGGVGNEQFF	TGTGCCAGCAGCTTATGGGGGGGTGTGGGCAATGAGCAGTTCTTC
TRBD1	TRBV27	-	TRBJ1-6	CASSNGQGLNSPLHF	TGTGCCAGCAGTAATGGACAGGGGCTGAATTCACCCCTCCACTTT
TRBD2	TRBV11-1	-	TRBJ2-1	CASSQMGLADNEQFF	TGTGCCAGCAGTCAAATGGGCCTAGCGGACAATGAGCAGTTCTTC
TRBD1	TRBV5-1	-	TRBJ1-6	CASSLDRGSSPLHF	TGCGCCAGCAGCTTGGACAGGGGCAGTTCACCCCTCCACTTT
-	TRBV19	-	TRBJ1-2	CASRDSPLGGYTF	TGTGCCAGTAGGGACAGCCCCTTAGGCGGCTACACCTTC
TRBD1	TRBV27	-	TRBJ1-5	CASSSAGTGANQPQHF	TGTGCCAGCAGTTCGGCCGGGACAGGGGCTAATCAGCCCCAGCATTTT
TRBD1	TRBV7-8	-	TRBJ2-1	CASSLAPDRGKGQFF	TGTGCCAGCAGCTTAGCCCCGGACAGGGGCAAAGGGCAGTTCTTC
-	TRBV21-1	-	TRBJ1-3	CASRNRVRDTIYF	TGTGCCAGCAGAAACAGGGTCAGGGACACCATATATTTT
TRBD1	TRBV7-7	-	TRBJ2-2	CASSLAPVVGQGATGELFF	TGTGCCAGCAGCTTAGCACCCGTGGTTGGACAGGGGGCAACCGGGGAGCTGTTTTTT
TRBD1	TRBV5-1	-	TRBJ1-2	CASSRGGTALSNYGYTF	TGCGCCAGCTCCAGAGGAGGGACAGCACTCTCCAACTATGGCTACACCTTC
TRBD1	TRBV27	-	TRBJ2-7	CASRRQGARAQHYEQYF	TGTGCCAGCAGGAGACAGGGGGCGCGTGCCCAACACTACGAGCAGTACTTC
-	TRBV11-2	-	TRBJ2-2	CASSLEGLGQGYTGELFF	TGTGCCAGCAGCTTAGAGGGATTGGGTCAGGGGTACACCGGGGAGCTGTTTTTT
TRBD1	TRBV3-1/TRBV3-2	-	TRBJ1-1	CASSRDRGNTEAFF	TGTGCCAGCAGCCGAGACAGGGGGAACACTGAAGCTTTCTTT
-	TRBV7-9	-	TRBJ1-1	CASSLEMGRAFF	TGTGCCAGCAGCTTAGAGATGGGGAGAGCTTTCTTT
-	TRBV5-4	-	TRBJ1-2	CASSLAHFRTNGYTF	TGTGCCAGCAGCTTGGCACACTTCCGGACAAATGGCTACACCTTC